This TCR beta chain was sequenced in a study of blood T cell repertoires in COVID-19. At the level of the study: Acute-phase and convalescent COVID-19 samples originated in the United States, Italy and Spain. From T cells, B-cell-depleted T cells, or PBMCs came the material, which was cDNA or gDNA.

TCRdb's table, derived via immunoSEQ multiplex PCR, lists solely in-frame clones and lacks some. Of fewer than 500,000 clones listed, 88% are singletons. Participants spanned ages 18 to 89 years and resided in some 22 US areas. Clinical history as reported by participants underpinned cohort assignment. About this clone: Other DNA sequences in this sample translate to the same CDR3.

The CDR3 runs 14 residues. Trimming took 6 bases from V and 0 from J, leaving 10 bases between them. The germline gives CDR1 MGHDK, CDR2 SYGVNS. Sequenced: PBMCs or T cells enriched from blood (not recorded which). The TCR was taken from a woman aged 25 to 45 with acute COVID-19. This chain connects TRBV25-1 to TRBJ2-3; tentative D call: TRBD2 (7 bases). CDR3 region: CASRGGLSTDTQYF. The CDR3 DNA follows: TGTGCCAGCAGGGGGGGGCTTAGCACAGATACGCAGTATTTT.